These 2 T cell receptor beta chains were all obtained from the same sample, sequenced in a study of cytomegalovirus exposure and HLA in healthy donors. Both 60 Vbeta primers and 13 Jbeta primers went into the PCR. Repertoires were generated with immunoSEQ multiplex PCR, while TCRdb's copy carries only in-frame clones and drops some. Among under 250,000 clones, more than 70% were seen once, and the ten largest hold more than 0.45%. Material: PBMCs. These receptors were obtained from a boy younger than 18 in good health and CMV-seronegative.

The chain is built from TRBV29-1 and TRBJ2-1, with a weak D call TRBD1 (6 bases). V lost 7 bases to trimming and J lost 4 bases, with 17 bases between them. The CDR3 has 14 amino acids. Germline CDR1 reads SQVTM; CDR2 reads ANQGSEA. As DNA, the CDR3 is TGCAGCGCGACAGGAGTCCTTCTTTACAATGAGCAGTTCTTC. Its translation: CSATGVLLYNEQFF.

The chain combines TRBV7-6 with TRBJ2-5; a weak D match, TRBD2 (5 bases). Trimming removed 0 bases at V and 1 base at J, with 21 bases between. Germline V CDR1 and CDR2: SGHVS, FNYEAQ. The CDR3 consists of 19 residues. In DNA form, the CDR3 reads TGTGCCAGCAGCTTAGCGCTCGGGAAGGATCGTGCAGGCCAAGAGACCCAGTACTTC. Protein: CASSLALGKDRAGQETQYF.